This entry describes one TCR beta chain. Its antigen remains unidentified. The source of the sample is a study of T cell responses to AZD1222 COVID-19 vaccine. Study results and caveats: Sampled repertoires all dated from after the peak T cell response. Mostly white British, mostly female donors; authors suggested clonal diversity may be underestimated. Along spike, vaccine-associated CD4 TCRs were found throughout, with dominance at 160-218 and 743-854. Seropositive status at baseline applied to only six AZD1222 recipients.

The CDR3 spans 18 residues. Germline trimming cut 2 bases from V and 0 bases from J; bases unmatched to any gene: 9. Per the germline V gene, CDR1 is SGHVS and CDR2 is FQNEAQ. Produced via immunoSEQ multiplex PCR; TCRdb's table is partial and in-frame only. The sample includes 150,000 to 200,000 clones, 90% to 95% of them seen just once. The specimen comprised peripheral blood, sampled 28 days after the second AZD1222 dose. This TCR was sampled from an adult who received the AZD1222 COVID-19 vaccine. V and J are TRBV7-8 and TRBJ1-1; 10 bases match TRBD1. CDR3 loop: CASSLSSGTGVMNTEAFF. The DNA for the CDR3 is TGTGCCAGCAGCTTATCATCCGGGACAGGGGTAATGAACACTGAAGCTTTCTTT. Together with reference TRBV7-8 and TRBJ1-1, the CDR3 gives the full variable domain: GAGVSQSPRYKVAKRGQDVALRCDPISGHVSLFWYQQALGQGPEFLTYFQNEAQLDKSGLPSDRFFAERPEGSVSTLKIQRTQQEDSAVYLCASSLSSGTGVMNTEAFFGQGTRLTVV.